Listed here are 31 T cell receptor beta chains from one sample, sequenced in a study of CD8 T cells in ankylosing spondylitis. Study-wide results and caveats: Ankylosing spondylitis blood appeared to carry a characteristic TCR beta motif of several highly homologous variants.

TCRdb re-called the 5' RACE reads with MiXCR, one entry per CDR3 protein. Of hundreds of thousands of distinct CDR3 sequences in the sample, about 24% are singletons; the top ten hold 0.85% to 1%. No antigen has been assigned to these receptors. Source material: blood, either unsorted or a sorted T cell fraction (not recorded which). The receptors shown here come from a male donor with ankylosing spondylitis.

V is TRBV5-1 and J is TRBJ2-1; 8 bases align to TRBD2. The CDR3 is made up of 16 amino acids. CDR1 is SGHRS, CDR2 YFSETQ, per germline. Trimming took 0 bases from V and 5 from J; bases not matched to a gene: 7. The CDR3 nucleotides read TGCGCCAGCAGCTTGGAAGTCGGGAGGGCCCACAATGAGCAGTTCTTC. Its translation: CASSLEVGRAHNEQFF.

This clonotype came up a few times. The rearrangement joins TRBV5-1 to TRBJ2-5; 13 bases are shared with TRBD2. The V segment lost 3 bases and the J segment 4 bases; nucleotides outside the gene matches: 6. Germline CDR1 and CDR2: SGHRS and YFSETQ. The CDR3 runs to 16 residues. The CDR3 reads CASSSGTSGITETQYF. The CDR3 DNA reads TGCGCCAGCAGCTCTGGGACTAGCGGGATCACAGAGACCCAGTACTTC.

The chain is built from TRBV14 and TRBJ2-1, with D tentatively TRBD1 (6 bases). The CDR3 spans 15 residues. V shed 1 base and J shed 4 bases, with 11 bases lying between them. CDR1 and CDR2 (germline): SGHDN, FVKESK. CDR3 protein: CASSQGQGLYNEQFF. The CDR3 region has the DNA TGTGCCAGCAGCCAAGGGCAGGGGCTTTACAATGAGCAGTTCTTC.

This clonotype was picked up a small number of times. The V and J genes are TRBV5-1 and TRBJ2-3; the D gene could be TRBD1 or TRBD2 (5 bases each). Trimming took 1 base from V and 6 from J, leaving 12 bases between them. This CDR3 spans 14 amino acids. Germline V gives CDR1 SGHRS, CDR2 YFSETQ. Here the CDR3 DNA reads TGCGCCAGCAGCTTGCAGGGACCCTCGGATACGCAGTATTTT. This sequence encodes CASSLQGPSDTQYF.

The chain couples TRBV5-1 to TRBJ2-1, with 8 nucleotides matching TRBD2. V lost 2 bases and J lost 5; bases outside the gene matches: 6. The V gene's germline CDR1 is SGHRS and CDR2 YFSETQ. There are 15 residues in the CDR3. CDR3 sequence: CASSFTSGTHNEQFF. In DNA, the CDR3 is TGCGCCAGCAGCTTCACTAGCGGAACACACAATGAGCAGTTCTTC.

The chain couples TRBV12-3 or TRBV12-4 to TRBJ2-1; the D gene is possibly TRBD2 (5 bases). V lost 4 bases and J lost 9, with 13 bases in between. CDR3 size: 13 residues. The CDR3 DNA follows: TGTGCCAGCAGTTCTCAACTAGAAACTGAGCAGTTCTTC. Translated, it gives CASSSQLETEQFF.

The CDR3 nucleotides are TGTGCCAGCTCACCGGGGACTAGCGGAGGGGGAGAGACCCAGTACTTC. Translated: CASSPGTSGGGETQYF. The V call is TRBV18, the J call TRBJ2-5, with 11 bases lining up with TRBD2. With V trimmed by 3 bases and J by 4 bases, 7 bases remained unmatched. The CDR3 extends over 16 amino acids. CDR1 is KGHSH, CDR2 LQKENI, per germline. The full variable domain, its missing parts supplied by reference TRBV18 and TRBJ2-5, is NAGVMQNPRHLVRRRGQEARLRCSPMKGHSHVYWYRQLPEEGLKFMVYLQKENIIDESGMPKERFSAEFPKEGPSILRIQQVVRGDSAAYFCASSPGTSGGGETQYFGPGTRLLVL.

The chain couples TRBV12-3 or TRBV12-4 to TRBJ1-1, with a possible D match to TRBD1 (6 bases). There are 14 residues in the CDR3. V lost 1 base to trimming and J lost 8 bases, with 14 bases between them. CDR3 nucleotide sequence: TGTGCCAGCAGTTTAGGTGGGGGGCTAATCGAAGCTTTCTTT. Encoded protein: CASSLGGGLIEAFF.

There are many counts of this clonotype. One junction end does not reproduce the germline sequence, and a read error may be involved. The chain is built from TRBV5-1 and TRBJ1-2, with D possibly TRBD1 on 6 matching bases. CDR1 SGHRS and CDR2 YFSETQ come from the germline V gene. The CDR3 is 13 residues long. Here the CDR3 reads CASSLTGTDGYTF. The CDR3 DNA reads TGTGCCAGCAGTTTAACAGGGACCGACGGCTACACCTTC.

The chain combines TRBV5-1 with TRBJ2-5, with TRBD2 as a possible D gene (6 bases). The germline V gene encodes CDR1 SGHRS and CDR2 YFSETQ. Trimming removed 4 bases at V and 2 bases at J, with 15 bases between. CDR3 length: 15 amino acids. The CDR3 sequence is CASSQARDLQETQYF. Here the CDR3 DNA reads TGCGCCAGCAGCCAAGCCAGGGACTTACAAGAGACCCAGTACTTC.

The CDR3 DNA is TGCGCCAGCAGCTTGAAAGACAGGGGGACTGAAGCTTTCTTT. Translated: CASSLKDRGTEAFF. The V gene is TRBV5-1, the J gene TRBJ1-1; 9 positions match TRBD1. The CDR3 has 14 amino acids. The germline gives CDR1 SGHRS, CDR2 YFSETQ. V dropped 1 base and J dropped 5; count of bases not matched to a gene: 3. The variable domain in full, completed from reference TRBV5-1 and TRBJ1-1, reads KAGVTQTPRYLIKTRGQQVTLSCSPISGHRSVSWYQQTPGQGLQFLFEYFSETQRNKGNFPGRFSGRQFSNSRSEMNVSTLELGDSALYLCASSLKDRGTEAFFGQGTRLTVV.

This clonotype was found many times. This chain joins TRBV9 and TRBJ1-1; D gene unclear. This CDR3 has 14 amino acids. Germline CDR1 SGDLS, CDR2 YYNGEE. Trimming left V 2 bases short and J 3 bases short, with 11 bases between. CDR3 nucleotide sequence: TGTGCCAGCAGCGTTACGGACGCTTACACTGAAGCTTTCTTT. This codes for CASSVTDAYTEAFF.

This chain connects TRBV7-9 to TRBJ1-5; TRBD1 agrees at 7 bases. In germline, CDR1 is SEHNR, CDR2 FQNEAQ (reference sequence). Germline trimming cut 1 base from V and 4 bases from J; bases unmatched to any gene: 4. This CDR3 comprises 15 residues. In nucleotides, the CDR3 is TGTGCCAGCAGCTTAGGGCAGGGGGTAAATCAGCCCCAGCATTTT. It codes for CASSLGQGVNQPQHF.

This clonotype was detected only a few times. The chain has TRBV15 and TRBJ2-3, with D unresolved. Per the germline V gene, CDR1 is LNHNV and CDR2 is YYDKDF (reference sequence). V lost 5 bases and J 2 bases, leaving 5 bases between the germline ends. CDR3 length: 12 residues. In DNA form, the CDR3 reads TGTGCCACCAGCCCCTCCACAGATACGCAGTATTTT. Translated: CATSPSTDTQYF.

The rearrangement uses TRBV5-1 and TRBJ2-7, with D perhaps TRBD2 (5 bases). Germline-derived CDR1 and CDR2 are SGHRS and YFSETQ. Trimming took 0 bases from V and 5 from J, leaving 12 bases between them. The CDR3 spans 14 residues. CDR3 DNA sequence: TGCGCCAGCAGCTTGGCCGGGCAGAGGGACGAGCAGTACTTC. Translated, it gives CASSLAGQRDEQYF.

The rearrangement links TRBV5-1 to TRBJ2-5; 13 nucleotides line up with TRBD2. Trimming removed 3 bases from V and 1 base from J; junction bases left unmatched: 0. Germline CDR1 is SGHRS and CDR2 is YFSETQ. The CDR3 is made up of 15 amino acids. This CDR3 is CASSWTSGSQETQYF. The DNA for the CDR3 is TGCGCCAGCAGCTGGACTAGCGGGAGCCAAGAGACCCAGTACTTC.

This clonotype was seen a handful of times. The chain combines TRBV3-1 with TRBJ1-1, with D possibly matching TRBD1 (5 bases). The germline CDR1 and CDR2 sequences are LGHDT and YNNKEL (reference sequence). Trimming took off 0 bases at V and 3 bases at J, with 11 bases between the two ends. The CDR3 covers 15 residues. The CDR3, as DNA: TGTGCCAGCAGCCAAGATCCAGGGTCGGACACTGAAGCTTTCTTT. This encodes CASSQDPGSDTEAFF.

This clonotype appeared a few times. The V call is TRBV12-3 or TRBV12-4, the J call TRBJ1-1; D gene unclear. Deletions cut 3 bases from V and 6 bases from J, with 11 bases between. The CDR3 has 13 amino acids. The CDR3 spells CASSFLPGAEAFF. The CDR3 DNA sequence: TGTGCCAGCAGTTTTTTGCCTGGCGCTGAAGCTTTCTTT.

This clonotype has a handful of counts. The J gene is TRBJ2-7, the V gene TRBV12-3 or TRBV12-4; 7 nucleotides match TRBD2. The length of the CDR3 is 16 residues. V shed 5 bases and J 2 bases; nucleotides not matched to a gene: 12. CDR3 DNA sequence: TGTGCCAGCAGTCCCGCAAACCTTGGACTAGCCTACGAGCAGTACTTC. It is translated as CASSPANLGLAYEQYF.

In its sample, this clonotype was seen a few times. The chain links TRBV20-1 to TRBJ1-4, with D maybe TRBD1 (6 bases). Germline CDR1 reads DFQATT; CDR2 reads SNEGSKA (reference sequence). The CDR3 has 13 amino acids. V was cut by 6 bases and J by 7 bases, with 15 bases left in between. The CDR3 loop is CSASQGSIEKLFF. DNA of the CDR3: TGCAGTGCCAGCCAGGGGTCGATTGAAAAACTGTTTTTT.

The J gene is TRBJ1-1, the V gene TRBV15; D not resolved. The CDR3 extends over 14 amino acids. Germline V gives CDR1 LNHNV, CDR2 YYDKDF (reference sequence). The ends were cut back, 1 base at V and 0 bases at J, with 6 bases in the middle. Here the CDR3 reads CATSRGNLNTEAFF. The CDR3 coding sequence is TGTGCCACCAGCAGAGGAAACCTGAACACTGAAGCTTTCTTT. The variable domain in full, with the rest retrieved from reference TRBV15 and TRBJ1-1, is DAMVIQNPRYQVTQFGKPVTLSCSQTLNHNVMYWYQQKSSQAPKLLFHYYDKDFNNEADTPDNFQSRRPNTSFCFLDIRSPGLGDTAMYLCATSRGNLNTEAFFGQGTRLTVV.

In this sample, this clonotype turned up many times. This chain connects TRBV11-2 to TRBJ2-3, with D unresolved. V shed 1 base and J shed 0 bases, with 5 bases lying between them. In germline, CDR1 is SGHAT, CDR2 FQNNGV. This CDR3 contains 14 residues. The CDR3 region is CASSLATSTDTQYF. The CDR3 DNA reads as TGTGCCAGCAGCTTAGCCACTAGCACAGATACGCAGTATTTT.

The CDR3 DNA is TGCAGTGCTAGAGATCCAGCGGGCGGGCTCCATGAGCAGTTCTTC. This encodes CSARDPAGGLHEQFF. J is TRBJ2-1 and V is TRBV20-1; TRBD2 might be the D (6 bases). This CDR3 is built from 15 residues. V was clipped by 0 bases and J by 8 bases, with 17 bases between them. Germline V gene data show CDR1 as DFQATT and CDR2 as SNEGSKA (reference sequence).

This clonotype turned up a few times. The CDR3 loop is CASSRGVGAGYEQYF. In DNA, the CDR3 is TGTGCCAGCAGCCGCGGAGTGGGGGCGGGGTACGAGCAGTACTTC. The chain recombines TRBV7-7 with TRBJ2-7, with D perhaps matching TRBD1 or TRBD2 (6 bases each). Trimming pared 5 bases from V and 4 bases from J, leaving 18 bases between. Germline-derived CDR1 and CDR2 are SSHAT and FNYEAQ (reference sequence). The CDR3 contains 15 residues.

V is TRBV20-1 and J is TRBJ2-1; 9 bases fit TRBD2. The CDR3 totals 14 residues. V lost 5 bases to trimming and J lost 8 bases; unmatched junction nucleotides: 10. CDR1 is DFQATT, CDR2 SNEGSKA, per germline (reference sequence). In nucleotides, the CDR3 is TGCAGTGCTTTCCTAGCGGGGCCTTCGGATGAGCAGTTCTTC. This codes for CSAFLAGPSDEQFF.

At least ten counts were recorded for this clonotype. The CDR3 DNA follows: TGCGCCAGCAGCTTAAGCTGGGCGATCGGGGAGCTGTTTTTT. Amino acid sequence: CASSLSWAIGELFF. The rearrangement links TRBV5-1 to TRBJ2-2; D remains unclear. V gave up 2 bases and J gave up 7 bases, with 12 bases separating them. Germline loops: CDR1 SGHRS, CDR2 YFSETQ. The CDR3 loop spans 14 amino acids.

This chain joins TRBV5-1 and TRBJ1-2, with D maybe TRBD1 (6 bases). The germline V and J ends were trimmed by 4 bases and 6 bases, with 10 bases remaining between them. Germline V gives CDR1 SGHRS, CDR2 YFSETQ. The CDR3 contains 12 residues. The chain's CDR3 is CASSPGVDGYTF. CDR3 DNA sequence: TGCGCCAGCAGCCCAGGGGTGGATGGCTACACCTTC. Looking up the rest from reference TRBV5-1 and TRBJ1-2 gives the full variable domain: KAGVTQTPRYLIKTRGQQVTLSCSPISGHRSVSWYQQTPGQGLQFLFEYFSETQRNKGNFPGRFSGRQFSNSRSEMNVSTLELGDSALYLCASSPGVDGYTFGSGTRLTVV.

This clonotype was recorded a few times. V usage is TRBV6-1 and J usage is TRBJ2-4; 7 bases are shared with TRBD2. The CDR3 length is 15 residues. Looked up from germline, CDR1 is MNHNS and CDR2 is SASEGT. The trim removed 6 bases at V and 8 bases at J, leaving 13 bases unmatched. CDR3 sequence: CASRGGRAAVDIQYF. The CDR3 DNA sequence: TGTGCCAGCAGGGGGGGGAGGGCGGCTGTGGACATTCAGTACTTC.

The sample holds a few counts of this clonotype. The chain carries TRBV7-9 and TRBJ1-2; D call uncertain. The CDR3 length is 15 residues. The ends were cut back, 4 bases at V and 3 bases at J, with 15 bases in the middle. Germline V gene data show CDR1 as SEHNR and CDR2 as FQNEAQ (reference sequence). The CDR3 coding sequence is TGTGCCAGCAGCTCCTATGAAATCGGTCACTATGGCTACACCTTC. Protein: CASSSYEIGHYGYTF.

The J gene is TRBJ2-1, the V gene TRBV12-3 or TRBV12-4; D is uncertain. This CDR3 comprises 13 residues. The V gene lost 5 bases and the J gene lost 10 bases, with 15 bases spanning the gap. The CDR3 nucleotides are TGTGCCAGCAGTCCGCGGCCTGGCGGCGAGCAGTTCTTC. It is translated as CASSPRPGGEQFF.

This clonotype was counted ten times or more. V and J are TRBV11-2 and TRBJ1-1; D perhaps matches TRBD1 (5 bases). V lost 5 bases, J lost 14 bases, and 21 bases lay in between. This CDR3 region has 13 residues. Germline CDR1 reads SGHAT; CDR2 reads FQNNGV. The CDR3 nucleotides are TGTGCCAGCAGCCACCGTGACAGAGTTGATCTGTTCTTT. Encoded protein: CASSHRDRVDLFF.